This T cell receptor beta chain was identified in a study of T cell repertoires in cytomegalovirus infection. Study as a whole: It was the public TCR beta signatures that indicated both CMV infection and matching HLA type.

Germline V gene lookup returns CDR1 SGHTA and CDR2 FQGNSA. The CDR3 has 12 residues. Between the trimmed V and J ends, which lost 2 bases and 5 bases, there was a span of 5 bases. This clonotype is deemed medium-sized. Antigen unknown. Study observations and caveats: Cumulative frequency of public TCR beta families picked out carriers of CMV plus the relevant HLA. The ex vivo response showed dominance by HLA-C-restricted CMV-specific TCR beta clonotypes.

From the reads, TCRdb called clonotypes with MiXCR, one entry per CDR3 protein. In the table there are roughly 140,000 distinct CDR3 sequences, roughly a quarter of which are singletons. The sequence was obtained from a human donor in good health (CMV status not recorded). Some clones in this sample may be carry-over from other donors' samples. The chain recombines TRBV7-2 with TRBJ2-3; D gene ambiguous. Input material: PBMCs. The CDR3, as DNA: TGTGCCAGCAGCTTATCGATAGATACGCAGTATTTT. Its protein is CASSLSIDTQYF.